The 20 T cell receptor beta chains given below trace back to one sample, sequenced in a study of STAT3 mutations in large granular lymphocyte leukemia (dated by TCRdb to about 2019). Study-wide findings and limitations: At least one immunodominant TCRbeta clonotype was identified in every T-LGLL patient, and multiple immunodominant subclonotypes were identified in about half of the T-LGLL patients.

The method was the immunoSEQ multiplex PCR assay. This is the immuneACCESS table as TCRdb keeps it, with only in-frame sequences that have V and J called. A part of the clones is gone; compared with another copy, unresolved V genes explain less than half, and the rest is unexplained. The sample yields about 5,900 clones; approximately 91% were counted once. The ten largest account for 17% of the sample. These receptors are not linked to any known antigen. The source material was PBMCs. The receptors derive from a human donor with T large granular lymphocyte leukemia. Some clones in this sample may be carry-over from other donors' samples.

This chain joins TRBV9 and TRBJ2-1; 10 bases are shared with TRBD1. With 3 bases clipped from V and 9 bases from J, the junction kept 6 bases outside the gene matches. The CDR3 covers 14 residues. Looked up from germline, CDR1 is SGDLS and CDR2 is YYNGEE. CDR3 protein: CASSAGQGGGEQFF. CDR3 DNA: TGTGCCAGCAGCGCCGGACAGGGGGGAGGTGAGCAGTTCTTC.

The rearrangement joins TRBV25-1 to TRBJ1-4, with 7 bases identical to TRBD1. The CDR3 totals 16 residues. The germline CDR1 and CDR2 sequences are MGHDK and SYGVNS. V lost 1 base to trimming and J lost 8 bases; unmatched junction nucleotides: 10. CDR3 sequence reads: CASSESLTGSREKLFF. CDR3 sequence (DNA): TGTGCCAGCAGTGAATCCCTGACAGGGAGTCGGGAAAAACTGTTTTTT.

The chain couples TRBV2 to TRBJ2-7; 7 bases agree with TRBD1. Losses at the gene ends were 3 bases for V and 6 bases for J; bases not matched to a gene: 8. Germline lookup yields CDR1 SNHLY and CDR2 FYNNEI. CDR3 length equals 14 residues. The CDR3 here is CASSDGTVPSEQYV. Here the CDR3 DNA reads TGTGCCAGCAGTGACGGGACAGTTCCTTCCGAGCAGTACGTC.

This sequence joins TRBV9 and TRBJ1-3; 9 positions agree with TRBD1. Germline lookup yields CDR1 SGDLS and CDR2 YYNGEE. After removal of 0 bases from V and 0 bases from J, the junction contained 7 bases not matched to a gene. The CDR3 runs 18 residues. The CDR3 sequence is CASSVGVGTGNSGNTIYF. The CDR3 DNA is TGTGCCAGCAGCGTAGGGGTCGGGACAGGGAACTCTGGAAACACCATATATTTT.

V usage is TRBV21-1 and J usage is TRBJ1-5; whether TRBD1, the table's D call, matches the DNA was not checked. TRBV21-1 is tagged as a pseudogene. The CDR3 covers 15 residues. The CDR3 DNA sequence: TGTGCCAGCAGCAAGGGACAGGGGGTTAATCAGCCCCAGCATTTT. It yields the protein CASSKGQGVNQPQHF.

This chain uses TRBV18 with TRBJ1-2, with TRBD1 identical over 9 bases. With V trimmed by 6 bases and J by 7 bases, 12 bases remained unmatched. The CDR3 is 15 residues long. Germline-derived CDR1 and CDR2 are KGHSH and LQKENI. The CDR3 reads CASSRNDRGTGGYTF. CDR3 sequence (DNA): TGTGCCAGCTCCCGGAACGACAGGGGGACGGGTGGCTACACCTTC.

This chain connects TRBV10-3 to TRBJ1-3; unclear D gene. Trimming removed 4 bases from V and 0 bases from J, with 4 bases in between. The CDR3 totals 13 residues. The germline V gene has CDR1 ENHRY and CDR2 SYGVKD. Written as DNA, the CDR3 is TGTGCCATCAGTGGTGGCTCTGGAAACACCATATATTTT. Amino acid sequence: CAISGGSGNTIYF.

The V and J genes are TRBV6-5 and TRBJ1-4; D may be TRBD1 (5 bases). Germline loops: CDR1 MNHEY, CDR2 SVGAGI. The germline V and J ends were trimmed by 5 bases and 8 bases, with 15 bases remaining between them. CDR3 size: 14 residues. The CDR3 region has the DNA TGTGCCAGCAGTGACGGGGACCCCGACGAAAAACTGTTTTTT. It is translated as CASSDGDPDEKLFF.

In this sample, this clone turned up once. The gene calls are TRBV4-3 and TRBJ2-3; 11 bases agree with TRBD2. From germline, CDR1 is LGHNA and CDR2 YSLEER. V trimming: 0 bases; J trimming: 1 base; junction bases outside the gene matches: 6. This CDR3 has 18 residues. CDR3: CASSQDALLAGGTDTQYF. CDR3 sequence (DNA): TGCGCCAGCAGCCAAGATGCCCTACTAGCGGGAGGCACAGATACGCAGTATTTT.

V is TRBV10-1 and J is TRBJ1-2; no clear D. V lost 6 bases to trimming and J lost 5 bases, with 16 bases between them. CDR3 size: 14 residues. The V gene's germline CDR1 is WNHNN and CDR2 SYGVQD (reference sequence). The CDR3 bases are TGCGCCAGCAGCTCGACACCCGCGGGGTATGGCTACACCTTC. It specifies CASSSTPAGYGYTF.

J is TRBJ1-1 and V is TRBV5-6; TRBD1 is a possible D gene (6 bases). Trimming cost V 7 bases and J 5 bases, with 15 bases left between them. Germline CDR1 SGHDT, CDR2 YYEEEE. This CDR3 is 13 amino acids long. The chain's CDR3 is CASAVGGYTEAFF. As DNA, the CDR3 is TGTGCCAGCGCCGTTGGGGGCTATACTGAAGCTTTCTTT.

V usage is TRBV7-9 and J usage is TRBJ2-1; 8 bases are a match to TRBD2. Germline V gene lookup returns CDR1 SEHNR and CDR2 FQNEAQ (reference sequence). The CDR3 sequence is 15 residues long. Trimming took 5 bases from V and 7 from J; bases not matched to a gene: 10. CDR3 DNA: TGTGCCAGCAGCCCGGGAGCGGGAGTGAGGAATGAGCAGTTCTTC. Translating gives CASSPGAGVRNEQFF.

The genes are TRBV28 and TRBJ1-6, with 8 positions matching TRBD1. CDR1 is MDHEN, CDR2 SYDVKM, per germline. The ends lost 4 bases at V and 8 bases at J; junction bases unmatched: 7. CDR3 length: 15 amino acids. For the CDR3, the DNA is TGTGCCAGCAGTTCCGACAGGGGCTCGGATTCACCCCTCCACTTT. Translating it yields CASSSDRGSDSPLHF.

The CDR3, as DNA: TGTGCCAGTAGTACCGTAGACAGAGGCAATCAGCCCCAGCATTTT. Its translation is CASSTVDRGNQPQHF. The rearrangement uses TRBV19 and TRBJ1-5, with TRBD1 as a possible D gene (5 bases). Trimming took off 4 bases at V and 2 bases at J, with 12 bases between the two ends. CDR3 size: 15 residues. Germline CDR1 reads LNHDA; CDR2 reads SQIVND (reference sequence).

V is TRBV15 and J is TRBJ2-7; D possibly corresponds to TRBD1 (6 bases). The germline CDR1 and CDR2 sequences are LNHNV and YYDKDF (reference sequence). The CDR3 extends over 14 amino acids. Between the trimmed V and J ends, which lost 0 bases and 5 bases, there was a span of 11 bases. CDR3 DNA: TGTGCCACCAGCAGAGATCGCAGGGGCCACGAGCAGTACTTC. This gives the protein CATSRDRRGHEQYF.

The rearrangement links TRBV18 to TRBJ2-2; 9 positions match TRBD2. V lost 2 bases and J lost 7; bases outside the gene matches: 8. CDR1 is KGHSH and CDR2 is LQKENI in the germline V gene. The CDR3 totals 16 residues. The CDR3 spells CASSPGIAGDDGELFF. The DNA for the CDR3 is TGTGCCAGCTCACCAGGGATAGCGGGAGACGACGGGGAGCTGTTTTTT.

V gene TRBV7-9 combines with J gene TRBJ2-1; 15 positions match TRBD2. Looked up from germline, CDR1 is SEHNR and CDR2 is FQNEAQ (reference sequence). Trimming cost V 3 bases and J 10 bases; bases outside gene matches: 7. The CDR3 sequence is 16 residues long. CDR3 nucleotides: TGTGCCAGCAGCTTTAGGACTAGCGGGGGGGCCGGGGAGCAGTTCTTC. The encoded protein is CASSFRTSGGAGEQFF.

This clone was picked up one time. This chain links TRBV11-2 with TRBJ1-1, with D possibly matching TRBD1 (6 bases). The length of the CDR3 is 12 residues. V was cut by 4 bases and J by 11 bases, with 14 bases left in between. Germline V gene sequence: CDR1 SGHAT, CDR2 FQNNGV. The CDR3 sequence: CASSYNTGTAFF. CDR3 DNA: TGTGCCAGCAGCTATAATACAGGGACGGCTTTCTTT. The whole variable domain, filled in from reference TRBV11-2 and TRBJ1-1, reads EAGVAQSPRYKIIEKRQSVAFWCNPISGHATLYWYQQILGQGPKLLIQFQNNGVVDDSQLPKDRFSAERLKGVDSTLKIQPAKLEDSAVYLCASSYNTGTAFFGQGTRLTVV.

J is TRBJ2-1 and V is TRBV7-2, with 11 bases fitting TRBD2. Per germline, CDR1 SGHTA and CDR2 FQGNSA. The CDR3 has 15 residues. With V trimmed by 5 bases and J by 4 bases, 4 bases remained unmatched. CDR3: CASSLGLAEYNEQFF. The CDR3 DNA follows: TGTGCCAGCAGCCTGGGACTAGCGGAGTACAATGAGCAGTTCTTC. Full variable domain (rest looked up from reference TRBV7-2 and TRBJ2-1): GAGVSQSPSNKVTEKGKDVELRCDPISGHTALYWYRQSLGQGLEFLIYFQGNSAPDKSGLPSDRFSAERTGGSVSTLTIQRTQQEDSAVYLCASSLGLAEYNEQFFGPGTRLTVL.

This rearrangement joins TRBV29-1 to TRBJ2-1, with a weak D call TRBD2 (5 bases). The length of the CDR3 is 14 residues. Germline CDR1 reads SQVTM; CDR2 reads ANQGSEA. With 3 bases removed from V and 8 bases from J, the gap between germline ends came to 17 bases. The CDR3 loop reads CSVDGVPAGDEQFF. DNA of the CDR3: TGCAGCGTTGACGGGGTACCCGCTGGGGATGAGCAGTTCTTC.